The clone carrying this TCR beta chain showed up just once. This specimen belongs to a study of blood T cell repertoires in COVID-19. Sequencing was performed with immunoSEQ multiplex PCR; in TCRdb, only in-frame clones are kept and a portion is missing. Among about 73,000 clones listed, roughly 89% were seen once. Per germline, CDR1 MGHDK and CDR2 SYGVNS. Trimming cost V 5 bases and J 6 bases; bases outside gene matches: 11. This CDR3 is built from 16 residues. V and J are TRBV25-1 and TRBJ2-1; 9 bases map to TRBD2. The sequence was obtained from a man aged 80 or over with acute or convalescent COVID-19. Sequenced sample: peripheral blood. The CDR3 DNA is TGTGCCAGCAGTCAACTTAGCGGGGGACAAGGCAATGAGCAGTTCTTC. This translates into CASSQLSGGQGNEQFF.